This T cell receptor (beta chain) was observed in a study of cytomegalovirus exposure and HLA in healthy donors. This CDR3 is built from 16 residues. The germline V gene has CDR1 SGHNT and CDR2 YENEEA. After removal of 6 bases from V and 2 bases from J, the junction contained 6 bases not matched to a gene. PCR involved 60 Vbeta and 13 Jbeta primers. Some clones are missing from TCRdb's copy, which holds only in-frame ones; the method was immunoSEQ multiplex PCR. The sample lists approximately 120,000 clones, about 81% occurring once. Specimen: PBMCs. This clonotype was obtained from a woman in her twenties or thirties in good health and CMV-seronegative. The V call is TRBV11-3, the J call TRBJ2-3; 12 bases are a match to TRBD2. CDR3 bases: TGTGCCAGCAGTACCGGACTAGCGGGGAACACAGATACGCAGTATTTT. It specifies CASSTGLAGNTDTQYF.